Sequencing of this TCR beta chain was carried out in a study of regulatory T cells in long-lasting Graves disease. Regarding time point: newly diagnosed GD, antithyroid drugs for less than 3 months. With RNA extracted from PBMCs as input, the TCR library was made. The collection involved drawing about 8.2 milliliters of peripheral blood into EDTA tubes. This clonotype was observed many times. Antigen unknown. Overall study results and limits: Persistent disease favored TRBV28, TRBJ1-2 and TRBJ2-5. Blood alone, not thyroid tissue, was studied.

For TCR beta, libraries came from iRepertoire HTBI primers and Arm-PCR of CDR3 regions. Using its own MiXCR run on the multiplex PCR reads, TCRdb lists one record per CDR3 protein. The table lists 680,000 or so distinct CDR3 sequences, 16% of them singletons. This CDR3 region has 11 residues. The germline V gene encodes CDR1 MDHEN and CDR2 SYDVKM. Trimming left V 9 bases short and J 7 bases short, with 12 bases between. Separately, the same data were catalogued under a study of T cells in Graves' hyperthyroidism and ophthalmopathy. That source reports: Patients showing uncontrolled infection, other autoimmune disease, pregnancy or lactation were ineligible.

V gene TRBV28 combines with J gene TRBJ1-2; no clear D. The TCR was taken from a woman in her twenties or thirties with Graves disease. The sequencing here drew on peripheral blood mononuclear cells (PBMCs), taken at new diagnosis, from a patient treated with antithyroid drugs. The CDR3 nucleotides read TGTGCCAGTGGTTCGGGCGTTGGCTACACCTTC. This encodes CASGSGVGYTF.